These T cell receptor beta chains were read from a single sample in a study of blood T cell repertoires in COVID-19. Assay used: immunoSEQ multiplex PCR; TCRdb lists only in-frame clones, some missing. The table has approximately 50,000 clones, roughly 82% seen once; the top ten hold under 15%. Material for sequencing was peripheral blood. Receptors originate from a human donor in a cohort sampled during active COVID-19. CDR3s include the opening cysteine and the closing phenylalanine or tryptophan. The order of the fields is clone size, J gene, V gene, D gene, CDR3 protein, CDR3 DNA. D genes are given only for firm matches. The size entry is marked missing in some rows and otherwise reads once, few, many or a size class.

>NA|TRBJ2-5|TRBV6-1|NA
CASSERSRPTGLETQYF
TGTGCCAGCAGTGAAAGGTCCCGGCCTACAGGGTTAGAGACCCAGTACTTC
>NA|TRBJ2-1|TRBV18|TRBD2
CASSRGGRENEQFF
TGTGCCAGCTCACGTGGCGGGAGGGAGAATGAGCAGTTCTTC
>NA|TRBJ2-5|TRBV4-2|TRBD2
CASSRKRSGEAGGMETQYF
TGTGCCAGCAGCCGAAAGCGATCGGGGGAAGCGGGGGGTATGGAAACCCAGTACTTC
>NA|TRBJ1-2|TRBV7-2|NA
CASSPQQGTGYTF
TGTGCCAGCAGCCCTCAACAGGGTACGGGCTACACCTTC
>once|TRBJ2-7|TRBV7-2|TRBD1
CASSLVVGRGSPYEQYF
TGTGCCAGCAGCTTAGTAGTCGGCAGGGGGTCGCCCTACGAGCAGTACTTC
>once|TRBJ2-1|TRBV24-1|TRBD2
CATRILAGGNEQFF
TGTGCCACCAGAATTCTAGCGGGGGGCAATGAGCAGTTCTTC
>NA|TRBJ2-7|TRBV28|TRBD2
CASSLGGGISYEQYF
TGTGCCAGCAGTTTGGGGGGAGGGATCTCCTACGAGCAGTACTTC
>NA|TRBJ1-5|TRBV5-6|NA
CASSFDGEANQPQHF
TGTGCCAGCAGCTTCGACGGTGAGGCTAATCAGCCCCAGCATTTT
>NA|TRBJ1-4|TRBV6-1|TRBD1
CASSEGPGGFEKLFF
TGTGCCAGCAGTGAAGGTCCAGGGGGTTTTGAAAAACTGTTTTTT
>NA|TRBJ2-7|TRBV5-6|NA
CASSFLTSSYEQYF
TGTGCCAGCAGCTTTTTGACTAGCTCCTACGAGCAGTACTTC
>NA|TRBJ2-7|TRBV30|TRBD1
CAWAGTGGLEQYF
TGTGCCTGGGCCGGGACAGGGGGCCTCGAGCAGTACTTC
>NA|TRBJ2-7|TRBV4-1|NA
CASSRSGQYEQYF
TGCGCCAGCAGCCGAAGTGGACAGTACGAGCAGTACTTC
>few|TRBJ2-3|TRBV7-9|NA
CASSLLGLTDTQYF
TGTGCCAGCAGCTTACTCGGACTCACAGATACGCAGTATTTT
>NA|TRBJ1-2|TRBV19|TRBD1
CATRGQGAGYTF
TGTGCCACAAGGGGACAGGGGGCTGGCTACACCTTC
>few|TRBJ1-3|TRBV4-2|NA
CASSQAGLNTIYF
TGTGCCAGCAGCCAAGCCGGGTTAAACACCATATATTTT
>NA|TRBJ2-3|TRBV18|NA
CASSPPIYGGTDTQYF
TGTGCCAGCTCACCACCTATTTACGGCGGGACAGATACGCAGTATTTT
>NA|TRBJ1-1|TRBV10-3|NA
CAISLQGNTEAFF
TGTGCCATCAGCTTACAGGGGAACACTGAAGCTTTCTTT
>NA|TRBJ2-7|TRBV6-2/TRBV6-3|TRBD2
CASSSWTSGKAYEQYF
TGTGCCAGCAGTTCCTGGACTAGCGGGAAGGCCTACGAGCAGTACTTC
>NA|TRBJ1-4|TRBV15|TRBD1
CATSGTGVNEKLFF
TGTGCCACCAGCGGGACAGGAGTAAATGAAAAACTGTTTTTT
>NA|TRBJ2-5|TRBV25-1|TRBD1
CASSEPDDRGVKETQYF
TGTGCCAGCAGTGAACCCGACGACAGGGGGGTAAAAGAGACCCAGTACTTC
>NA|TRBJ1-2|TRBV29-1|NA
CSAGWRDGYTF
TGCAGCGCTGGATGGAGGGATGGCTACACCTTC
>once|TRBJ1-2|TRBV27|NA
CASTYKSGFGGYTF
TGTGCCAGCACGTATAAGTCAGGGTTCGGGGGCTACACCTTC
>NA|TRBJ2-7|TRBV6-5|TRBD1
CATGTGSYEQYF
TGTGCCACCGGGACAGGCTCCTACGAGCAGTACTTC
>once|TRBJ2-2|TRBV7-9|TRBD2
CASIQVGEGTGELFF
TGTGCCAGCATCCAGGTGGGGGAGGGGACCGGGGAGCTGTTTTTT
>once|TRBJ1-2|TRBV13|TRBD1
CASSFTGGSGYTF
TGTGCCAGCAGCTTTACAGGGGGCAGTGGCTACACCTTC
>NA|TRBJ2-3|TRBV6-4|TRBD2
CASSDRAGASDTQYF
TGTGCCAGCAGTGACCGAGCGGGAGCGTCAGATACGCAGTATTTT
>NA|TRBJ2-7|TRBV7-2|NA
CASSPTRGSYEQYF
TGTGCCAGCAGCCCCACTAGAGGGAGTTACGAGCAGTACTTC
>NA|TRBJ2-4|TRBV7-2|TRBD2
CASSLGVAGGVAKNIQYF
TGTGCCAGCAGCTTAGGCGTAGCGGGGGGTGTAGCCAAAAACATTCAGTACTTC
>NA|TRBJ2-2|TRBV25-1|NA
CASSHWGSNTGELFF
TGTGCCAGCAGCCATTGGGGCTCGAACACCGGGGAGCTGTTTTTT
>NA|TRBJ2-5|TRBV6-2/TRBV6-3|TRBD1
CASSYGSVVGDRALETQYF
TGTGCCAGCAGTTACGGATCGGTAGTCGGCGACAGGGCATTAGAGACCCAGTACTTC
>NA|TRBJ1-2|TRBV5-1|TRBD1
CASSPVQGENYGYTF
TGCGCCAGCAGCCCCGTACAGGGGGAGAACTATGGCTACACCTTC
>NA|TRBJ2-7|TRBV11-2|TRBD2
CASSLLAATYEQYF
TGTGCCAGCAGCTTGCTAGCGGCGACTTACGAGCAGTACTTC
>NA|TRBJ2-7|TRBV24-1|NA
CATSAPGSPEQYF
TGTGCCACCAGTGCCCCGGGGTCGCCCGAGCAGTACTTC
>NA|TRBJ1-3|TRBV5-1|NA
CASSLTGSGNTIYF
TGCGCCAGCAGCTTAACAGGGAGTGGAAACACCATATATTTT
>NA|TRBJ2-1|TRBV2|NA
CASSEEDKLYNEQFF
TGTGCCAGCAGTGAAGAGGACAAACTATACAATGAGCAGTTCTTC
>once|TRBJ2-7|TRBV5-1|NA
CASSLTGVDEQYF
TGCGCCAGCAGCTTAACGGGAGTCGACGAGCAGTACTTC
>NA|TRBJ2-7|TRBV19|TRBD1
CASSIQGARVQYF
TGTGCCAGTAGTATCCAGGGGGCGCGGGTGCAGTACTTC
>NA|TRBJ2-7|TRBV4-3|TRBD2
CASSQGGGSYEQYF
TGCGCCAGCAGCCAAGGGGGGGGCTCCTACGAGCAGTACTTC
>NA|TRBJ2-1|TRBV7-3|TRBD1
CASSWGQGTYNEQFF
TGTGCCAGCAGCTGGGGACAGGGGACATACAATGAGCAGTTCTTC
>NA|TRBJ1-2|TRBV19|NA
CASSINRGGGYGYTF
TGTGCCAGTAGTATTAATCGGGGAGGGGGCTATGGCTACACCTTC
>NA|TRBJ1-5|TRBV30|NA
CAWQIGDSNQPQHF
TGTGCCTGGCAAATCGGGGATAGCAATCAGCCCCAGCATTTT
>NA|TRBJ1-4|TRBV5-1|NA
CASSLSPPNEKLFF
TGCGCCAGCAGCCTTTCTCCCCCTAATGAAAAACTGTTTTTT
>NA|TRBJ2-5|TRBV9|TRBD1
CASSVAVTGEETQYF
TGTGCCAGCAGCGTAGCCGTGACAGGGGAAGAGACCCAGTACTTC
>NA|TRBJ2-2|TRBV6-2/TRBV6-3|TRBD2
CASSYSRGRELFF
TGTGCCAGCAGTTACTCGCGGGGGAGAGAGCTGTTTTTT
>NA|TRBJ2-1|TRBV6-4|TRBD1
CASSEQGAGDPYNEQFF
TGTGCCAGCAGTGAACAGGGGGCCGGCGATCCCTACAATGAGCAGTTCTTC
>NA|TRBJ1-1|TRBV5-1|NA
CASSFLQGNTEAFF
TGCGCCAGCAGCTTCCTCCAGGGGAACACTGAAGCTTTCTTT
>few|TRBJ2-7|TRBV5-6|NA
CASSPNPEDEQYF
TGTGCCAGCAGCCCCAACCCAGAGGACGAGCAGTACTTC
>NA|TRBJ1-2|TRBV19|TRBD1
CASHYQGASGYTF
TGTGCCAGCCACTACCAGGGGGCAAGTGGCTACACCTTC
>few|TRBJ1-6|TRBV7-2|NA
CASTHRGSPLHF
TGTGCCAGCACCCACCGGGGGTCACCCCTCCACTTT
>NA|TRBJ2-1|TRBV7-2|NA
CASSPRVSGLYNEQFF
TGTGCCAGCAGCCCCCGGGTTAGCGGACTCTACAATGAGCAGTTCTTC
>NA|TRBJ1-2|TRBV28|TRBD1
CASRRYRGFEGYTF
TGTGCCAGCAGGCGGTACAGGGGTTTCGAGGGCTACACCTTC
>NA|TRBJ2-5|TRBV9|NA
CASSVDPKEGREETQYF
TGTGCCAGCAGCGTAGATCCTAAGGAGGGCAGGGAAGAGACCCAGTACTTC
>NA|TRBJ2-2|TRBV5-1|TRBD1
CASSPNLGQPTNTGELFF
TGCGCCAGCAGCCCTAACCTGGGACAGCCGACGAACACCGGGGAGCTGTTTTTT
>few|TRBJ1-4|TRBV7-8|TRBD1
CASRFTGQINEKLFF
TGTGCCAGCAGGTTTACGGGACAGATCAATGAAAAACTGTTTTTT
>once|TRBJ1-1|TRBV7-9|NA
CASSLGGDTEAFF
TGTGCCAGCAGCTTAGGAGGTGACACTGAAGCTTTCTTT